This note documents a single TCR beta chain sequence. What it binds is unknown. Germline V gene sequence: CDR1 DFQATT, CDR2 SNEGSKA (reference sequence). The CDR3 extends over 16 amino acids. The V end was cut by 3 bases, the J end by 0 bases, with 18 bases between. TCRdb redid the calling of the reads with MiXCR, one entry per CDR3 protein. Among 80,000 or so distinct CDR3 sequences listed, roughly a quarter were seen once. This sample was taken from a study of T cell repertoires in cytomegalovirus infection. Study-wide background: Alongside well-studied HLA-B-restricted CMV epitopes, recently identified HLA-C-restricted CMV epitopes were also used. Indicated by public TCR beta signatures were CMV infection and matching HLA type.

Study-wide points: In two of eight donors, the top clonotype was HLA-C-restricted CMV-specific. Pooled public TCR beta family frequency picked out CMV carriers with the relevant HLA.

This receptor was identified in a human donor in good health (CMV status not recorded). Some clones in this sample may be carry-over from other donors' samples. Here the sequenced sample was CD8+ T cells from cultured PBMCs, taken from culture after CMV antigen stimulation. The rearrangement links TRBV20-1 to TRBJ2-7; possible D gene TRBD1, 5 bases. This chain's CDR3 is CSASWHTGDSSYEQYF. The DNA for the CDR3 is TGCAGTGCTAGTTGGCACACAGGTGACAGCTCCTACGAGCAGTACTTC.